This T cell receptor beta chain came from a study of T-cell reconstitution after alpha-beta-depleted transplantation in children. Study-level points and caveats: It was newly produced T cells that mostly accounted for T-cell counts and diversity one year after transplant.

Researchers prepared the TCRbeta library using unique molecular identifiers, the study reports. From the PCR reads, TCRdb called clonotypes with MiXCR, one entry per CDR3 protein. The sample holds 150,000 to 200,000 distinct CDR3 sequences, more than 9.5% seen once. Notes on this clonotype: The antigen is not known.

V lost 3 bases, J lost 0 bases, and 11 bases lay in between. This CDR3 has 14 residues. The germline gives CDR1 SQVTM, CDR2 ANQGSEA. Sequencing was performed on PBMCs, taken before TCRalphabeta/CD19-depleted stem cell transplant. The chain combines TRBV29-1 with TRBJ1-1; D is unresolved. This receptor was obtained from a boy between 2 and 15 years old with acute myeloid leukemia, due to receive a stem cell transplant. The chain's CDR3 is CSVEKRGLNTEAFF. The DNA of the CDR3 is TGCAGCGTTGAGAAACGGGGTTTGAACACTGAAGCTTTCTTT.